This entry describes one TCR beta chain. Its antigen remains unidentified. Per-base quality was not reported, and no clone a single base away is much larger than it. These data originate in a study of T cell responses to AZD1222 COVID-19 vaccine (dated by TCRdb to the early 2020s). Context from the whole study: AZD1222 recipients with second doses at about 4 weeks or about 12 weeks were pooled, because spike-specific TCR depth and breadth did not differ between schedules. A total of 230 to 250 trial participants underwent TCR sequencing, of whom around 200 received two doses of AZD1222 and approximately 25 received two doses of the MenACWY control vaccine. Trial participants were enrolled by age into 18-55, 56-69 and 70-plus year subgroups, with about 150, 28 and 57 TCR-sequenced participants respectively.

According to the study, the label for this sample's time point signals: baseline before first vaccination. Vaccinee samples came from UK trials COV001 and COV002, including a single-blind randomized controlled phase 2/3 trial of AZD1222 (ChAdOx1 nCoV-19) in healthy adults. For TCRbeta chain sequencing, PBMC samples were collected from trial participants at day 0 and at day 28 after the second dose. The CDR3 regions of human TCRbeta chains were analyzed by immunosequencing. The study's own analysis went as follows. Repertoire TCRs were checked for matches against a reference library of SARS-CoV-2-specific TCRs that had been generated using the MIRA antigen-specificity platform. Breadth meant the fraction of unique TCRs that were SARS-CoV-2-associated, whereas depth meant the fraction of total T cells that were SARS-CoV-2-associated. Using the MIRA data, each spike-specific TCR was assigned both to the spike region to which the TCR was reactive and to a CD4 or CD8 class. Log10-transformed breadth and depth values were compared by one-way ANOVA with Sidak's multiple comparisons tests. This is the immuneACCESS table as TCRdb keeps it, with only in-frame sequences that have V and J called. A part of the clones is gone; compared with another copy, unresolved V genes explain less than half, and the rest is unexplained. V and J calls and clone size are given by that table; D and trimming were obtained from the DNA. For this sample the table gives about 130,000 clones, of which approximately 83% were detected only once. The ten largest clones add up to roughly 1.7% of the sample.

Overall study outcomes, separate from this receptor: Reportedly, almost half of the unique spike-specific TCRs recognized epitopes lying outside the regions that are mutated in the B.1.351 and B.1.1.7 variants. Conclusions about previously exposed vaccinees are limited, since just 5 to 7 AZD1222 recipients were seropositive for SARS-CoV-2 at baseline. Because no samples from the day 14 peak response were available, repertoires could be characterized only after the peak T cell response. CD4 TCRs associated with the vaccine covered the entire spike protein, and the dominant responses were in regions 160-218 and 743-854. After two AZD1222 doses, spike-specific TCR breadth and depth were significantly higher than at day 0 and than in MenACWY recipients. The 56-69-year group was small, and its depth increase did not reach significance, likely because of low power. Most participants were white British and females outnumbered males, and the authors suggested that clonal diversity may have been underestimated.

The sample in question was peripheral blood, obtained on day 0 of AZD1222 vaccination. The receptor's source is an adult in good health.

The nucleotide sequence reads as follows: TGTGCCAGTAGTATTGGTAGGGGGGATCTGATGAAGACCCAGTACTTC. Translated, this gives CASSIGRGDLMKTQYF. The sequence is built from TRBV19 and TRBJ2-5; the D gene could be TRBD1 or TRBD2, each one agreeing over 6 bases. The CDR3 runs 16 residues from the cysteine to the phenylalanine. The sequence is cut down to CDR3 DNA, 48 bases in frame from base 1. CDR1 and CDR2 were assigned from the germline V gene (reference sequence) as LNHDA and SQIVND. The junction carries 20 bases between V and J, which are trimmed by 3 bases and 6 bases respectively.